Listed here are 21 T cell receptor beta chains from one sample, sequenced in a study of T cells expressing NK-cell markers. TCRdb re-called the 5' RACE reads and gives one entry per CDR3 protein, without DNA. This table lists hundreds of thousands of distinct CDR3 sequences. Sequenced input: blood T cells: a sorted CD56 or NKG2C T cell subset, CD4+ or CD8+ T cells, or bulk PBMC T cells (not recorded which). These receptors all stem from a woman aged 18-70 years in good health.

This chain joins TRBV5-1 and TRBJ2-3; there is no DNA to check the TCRdb D call of TRBD2. CDR1 SGHRS and CDR2 YFSETQ come from the germline V gene. The CDR3 has 18 amino acids. This CDR3 reads CASSRLAGGISLTDTQYF.

CDR3 amino acids: CASGLQGLAVNEQFF. The chain joins TRBV9 to TRBJ2-1; the TRBD2 assignment by TCRdb is unverifiable without DNA. The CDR3 covers 15 residues. In germline, CDR1 is SGDLS, CDR2 YYNGEE. Using reference TRBV9 and TRBJ2-1 for the parts outside the CDR3, the full variable domain is DSGVTQTPKHLITATGQRVTLRCSPRSGDLSVYWYQQSLDQGLQFLIQYYNGEERAKGNILERFSAQQFPDLHSELNLSSLELGDSALYFCASGLQGLAVNEQFFGPGTRLTVL.

The chain has TRBV7-6 and TRBJ2-7; TCRdb outputs TRBD1, but without DNA this stays unchecked. Germline lookup yields CDR1 SGHVS and CDR2 FNYEAQ. The CDR3 extends over 14 amino acids. CDR3 region: CASSNGQGSYEQYF.

V and J are TRBV2 and TRBJ2-1; TCRdb lists TRBD1, though no DNA is available to test this call. Germline CDR1 and CDR2: SNHLY and FYNNEI. This CDR3 has 13 residues. This CDR3 reads CASRLQGSGEQFF.

This rearrangement joins TRBV27 to TRBJ1-2; TCRdb designates TRBD1, a call that cannot be tested without DNA. Germline lookup yields CDR1 MNHEY and CDR2 SMNVEV (reference sequence). CDR3 length: 13 amino acids. CDR3 residues: CASKLTGGSGYTF.

This chain links TRBV25-1 with TRBJ2-2; TCRdb proposes TRBD1, but this gene call is untestable without DNA. This CDR3 contains 15 residues. Germline CDR1 and CDR2: MGHDK and SYGVNS. CDR3 amino acids: CASSEDRVLDGELFF. Supplemented by reference TRBV25-1 and TRBJ2-2, the full variable domain reads EADIYQTPRYLVIGTGKKITLECSQTMGHDKMYWYQQDPGMELHLIHYSYGVNSTEKGDLSSESTVSRIRTEHFPLTLESARPSHTSQYLCASSEDRVLDGELFFGEGSRLTVL.

V usage is TRBV19 and J usage is TRBJ1-5; the TCRdb call, TRBD1, lacks DNA for checking. The CDR3 covers 15 residues. Per germline, CDR1 LNHDA and CDR2 SQIVND (reference sequence). CDR3 protein: CASSIGDHRGQPQHF.

The chain combines TRBV25-1 with TRBJ2-1; TCRdb outputs TRBD2, but without DNA this stays unchecked. The CDR3 runs to 16 residues. Looked up from germline, CDR1 is MGHDK and CDR2 is SYGVNS. CDR3 loop: CASSEGGLAGWHEQFF.

The J gene is TRBJ1-2, the V gene TRBV5-1; TCRdb designates TRBD1, a call that cannot be tested without DNA. The CDR3 has 14 residues. The germline CDR1 and CDR2 sequences are SGHRS and YFSETQ. CDR3 loop: CASSLGTQNYGYTF.

The chain recombines TRBV9 with TRBJ2-3; the D gene TCRdb calls, TRBD2, cannot be checked with no DNA. The germline gives CDR1 SGDLS, CDR2 YYNGEE. The CDR3 is 16 residues long. CDR3 in amino acids: CASSVASGGAGDTQYF. Variable domain in full (rest from reference TRBV9 and TRBJ2-3): DSGVTQTPKHLITATGQRVTLRCSPRSGDLSVYWYQQSLDQGLQFLIQYYNGEERAKGNILERFSAQQFPDLHSELNLSSLELGDSALYFCASSVASGGAGDTQYFGPGTRLTVL.

The CDR3 reads CASNSLNEQFF. The chain has TRBV7-2 and TRBJ2-1. This CDR3 spans 11 amino acids. In germline, CDR1 is SGHTA, CDR2 FQGNSA.

The chain combines TRBV7-2 with TRBJ2-2; with no DNA, the TCRdb D assignment of TRBD2 cannot be verified. Germline-derived CDR1 and CDR2 are SGHTA and FQGNSA. The CDR3 sequence is 14 residues long. The CDR3 reads CASSLAGGGGELFF.

The chain joins TRBV29-1 to TRBJ1-1; no DNA is available, so the TRBD1 call from TCRdb remains unchecked. Germline assignment: CDR1 SQVTM and CDR2 ANQGSEA. There are 13 residues in the CDR3. The CDR3 loop reads CTAVNRGVTEAFF. The full variable domain, with the rest looked up from reference TRBV29-1 and TRBJ1-1, is SAVISQKPSRDICQRGTSLTIQCQVDSQVTMMFWYRQQPGQSLTLIATANQGSEATYESGFVIDKFPISRPNLTFSTLTVSNMSPEDSSIYLCTAVNRGVTEAFFGQGTRLTVV.

The rearrangement uses TRBV5-1 and TRBJ2-3. Germline V CDR1 and CDR2: SGHRS, YFSETQ. The CDR3 has 14 residues. The CDR3: CASSLGPTGDTQYF.

The CDR3 here is CASSSSTGQGNYGYTF. The J gene is TRBJ1-2, the V gene TRBV5-5; no DNA is available, so the TRBD1 call from TCRdb remains unchecked. Germline CDR1 SGHKS, CDR2 YYEKEE (reference sequence). CDR3 size: 16 residues.

The rearrangement uses TRBV9 and TRBJ2-3; TCRdb reports TRBD2, a call that lacks DNA to check it against. The germline CDR1 and CDR2 sequences are SGDLS and YYNGEE. The CDR3 loop spans 15 amino acids. The CDR3 loop is CASSVGLPSGDTQYF.

The chain is built from TRBV20-1 and TRBJ2-5; TCRdb's D call of TRBD1 is untestable without DNA. Germline assignment: CDR1 DFQATT and CDR2 SNEGSKA (reference sequence). CDR3 length: 12 amino acids. The CDR3 reads CSARDREETQYF.

This sequence joins TRBV7-3 and TRBJ2-1; TCRdb's assignment of TRBD2 cannot be checked, as there is no DNA. Per the germline V gene, CDR1 is SGHTA and CDR2 is FQGTGA. The CDR3 spans 16 residues. The CDR3 sequence: CASSPAGRGRADEQFF.

The V and J genes are TRBV20-1 and TRBJ1-1. Per germline, CDR1 DFQATT and CDR2 SNEGSKA (reference sequence). The CDR3 covers 14 residues. This chain's CDR3 is CSASSRTLNTEAFF.

The J gene is TRBJ2-1, the V gene TRBV20-1. The CDR3 has 14 amino acids. In germline, CDR1 is DFQATT, CDR2 SNEGSKA (reference sequence). The CDR3 protein is CSASGTSSFNEQFF.

The chain uses TRBV19 and TRBJ2-6; as DNA is missing, the TRBD2 call by TCRdb cannot be tested. The CDR3 has 18 amino acids. Per germline, CDR1 LNHDA and CDR2 SQIVND (reference sequence). Here the CDR3 reads CASSPRLAGAAGANVLTF.